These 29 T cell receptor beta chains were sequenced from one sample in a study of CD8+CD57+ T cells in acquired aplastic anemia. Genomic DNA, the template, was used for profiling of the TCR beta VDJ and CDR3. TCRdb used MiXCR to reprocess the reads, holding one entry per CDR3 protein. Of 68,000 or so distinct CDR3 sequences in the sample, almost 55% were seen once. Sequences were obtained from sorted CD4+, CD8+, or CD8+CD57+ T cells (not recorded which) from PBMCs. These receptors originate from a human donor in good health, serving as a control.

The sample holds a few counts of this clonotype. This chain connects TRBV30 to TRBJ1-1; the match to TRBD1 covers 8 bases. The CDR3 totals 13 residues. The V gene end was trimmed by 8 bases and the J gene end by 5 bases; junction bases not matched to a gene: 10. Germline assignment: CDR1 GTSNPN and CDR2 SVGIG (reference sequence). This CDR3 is CAGGTGWGTEAFF. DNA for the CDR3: TGTGCCGGGGGGACAGGCTGGGGGACTGAAGCTTTCTTT.

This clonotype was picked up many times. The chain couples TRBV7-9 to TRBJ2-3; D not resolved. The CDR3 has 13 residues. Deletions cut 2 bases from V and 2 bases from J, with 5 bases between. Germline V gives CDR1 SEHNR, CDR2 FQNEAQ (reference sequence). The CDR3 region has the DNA TGTGCCAGCAGCTTACCGGCCACAGATACGCAGTATTTT. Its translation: CASSLPATDTQYF.

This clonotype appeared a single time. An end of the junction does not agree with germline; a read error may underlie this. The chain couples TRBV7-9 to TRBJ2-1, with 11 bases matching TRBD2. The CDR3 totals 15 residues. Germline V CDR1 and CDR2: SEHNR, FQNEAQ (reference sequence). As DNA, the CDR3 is TGCGCCAGCAGCCAACTAGCGGGAGCCTACAATGAGCAGTTCTTC. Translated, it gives CASSQLAGAYNEQFF.

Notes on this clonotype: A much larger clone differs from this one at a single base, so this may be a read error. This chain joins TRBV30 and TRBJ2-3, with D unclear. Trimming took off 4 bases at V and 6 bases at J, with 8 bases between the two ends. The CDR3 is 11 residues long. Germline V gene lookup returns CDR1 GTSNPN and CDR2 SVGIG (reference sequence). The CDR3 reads CAWNQVDTQYF. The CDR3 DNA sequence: TGTGCCTGGAATCAAGTCGATACGCAGTATTTT.

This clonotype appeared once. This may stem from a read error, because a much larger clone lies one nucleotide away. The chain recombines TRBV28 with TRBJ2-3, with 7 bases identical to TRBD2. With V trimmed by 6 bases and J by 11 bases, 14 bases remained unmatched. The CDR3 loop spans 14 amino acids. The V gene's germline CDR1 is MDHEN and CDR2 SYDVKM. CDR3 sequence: CASSLIGRKGMQYF. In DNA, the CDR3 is TGTGCCAGCAGCCTAATCGGGAGGAAAGGTATGCAGTATTTT.

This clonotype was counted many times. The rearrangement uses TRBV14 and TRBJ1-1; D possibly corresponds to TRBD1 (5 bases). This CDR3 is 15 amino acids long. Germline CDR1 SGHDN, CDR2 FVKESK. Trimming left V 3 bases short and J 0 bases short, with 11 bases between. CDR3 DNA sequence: TGTGCCAGCAGCCACAGGGATCCCATGAACACTGAAGCTTTCTTT. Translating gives CASSHRDPMNTEAFF.

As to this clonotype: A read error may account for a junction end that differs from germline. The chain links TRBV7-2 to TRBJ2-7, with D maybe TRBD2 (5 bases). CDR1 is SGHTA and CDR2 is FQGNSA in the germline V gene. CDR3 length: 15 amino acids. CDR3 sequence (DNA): TGTGCCGGCAGCTTAGCGTCCGGACGGGCCTACGAGCAGTACTTC. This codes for CAGSLASGRAYEQYF.

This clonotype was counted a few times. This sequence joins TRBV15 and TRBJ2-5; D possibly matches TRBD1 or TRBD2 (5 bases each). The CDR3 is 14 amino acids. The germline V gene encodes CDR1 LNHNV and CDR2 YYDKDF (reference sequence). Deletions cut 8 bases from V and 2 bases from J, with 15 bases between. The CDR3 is CATCEGWGQETQYF. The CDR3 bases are TGTGCCACCTGCGAGGGGTGGGGACAAGAGACCCAGTACTTC.

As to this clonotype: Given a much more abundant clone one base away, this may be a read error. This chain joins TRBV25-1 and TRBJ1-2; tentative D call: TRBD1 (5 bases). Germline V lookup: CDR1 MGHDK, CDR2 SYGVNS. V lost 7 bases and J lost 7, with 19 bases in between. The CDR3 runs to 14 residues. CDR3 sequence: CASNRGGERGGYTF. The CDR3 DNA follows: TGTGCCAGCAACCGGGGGGGGGAAAGAGGTGGCTACACCTTC.

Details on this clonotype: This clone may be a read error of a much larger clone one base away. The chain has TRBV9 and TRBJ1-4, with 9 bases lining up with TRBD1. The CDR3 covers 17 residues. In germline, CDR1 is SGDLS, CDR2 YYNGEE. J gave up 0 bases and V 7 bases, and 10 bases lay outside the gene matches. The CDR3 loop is CASGIKQGASTNEKLFF. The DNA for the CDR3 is TGTGCCAGCGGCATCAAACAGGGGGCATCAACTAATGAAAAACTGTTTTTT.

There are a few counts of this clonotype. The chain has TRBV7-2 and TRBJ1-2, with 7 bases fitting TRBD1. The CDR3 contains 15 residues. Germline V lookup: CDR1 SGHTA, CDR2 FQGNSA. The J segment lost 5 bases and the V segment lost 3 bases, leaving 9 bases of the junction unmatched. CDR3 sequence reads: CASSFNRGSGYGYTF. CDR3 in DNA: TGTGCCAGCAGCTTTAACAGGGGAAGTGGGTATGGCTACACCTTC.

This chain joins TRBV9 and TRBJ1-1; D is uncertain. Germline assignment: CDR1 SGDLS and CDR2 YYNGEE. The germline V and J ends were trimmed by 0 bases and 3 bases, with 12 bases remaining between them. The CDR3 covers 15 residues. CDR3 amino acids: CASSVVAPPDTEAFF. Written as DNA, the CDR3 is TGTGCCAGCAGCGTAGTCGCCCCGCCGGACACTGAAGCTTTCTTT. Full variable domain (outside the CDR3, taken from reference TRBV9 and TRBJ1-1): DSGVTQTPKHLITATGQRVTLRCSPRSGDLSVYWYQQSLDQGLQFLIQYYNGEERAKGNILERFSAQQFPDLHSELNLSSLELGDSALYFCASSVVAPPDTEAFFGQGTRLTVV.

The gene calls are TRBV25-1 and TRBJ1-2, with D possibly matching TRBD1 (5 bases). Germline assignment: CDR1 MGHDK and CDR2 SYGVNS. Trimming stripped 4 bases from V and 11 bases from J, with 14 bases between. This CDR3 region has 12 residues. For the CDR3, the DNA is TGTGCCAGCAGTGGGGACGGAAATAGATACACCTTC. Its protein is CASSGDGNRYTF.

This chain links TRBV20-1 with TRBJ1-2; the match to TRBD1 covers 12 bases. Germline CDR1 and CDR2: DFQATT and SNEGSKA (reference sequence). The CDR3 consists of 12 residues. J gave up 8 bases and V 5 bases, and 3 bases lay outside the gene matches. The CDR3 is CSARDRGQGYTF. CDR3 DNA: TGCAGTGCTCGGGACAGGGGGCAGGGCTACACCTTC.

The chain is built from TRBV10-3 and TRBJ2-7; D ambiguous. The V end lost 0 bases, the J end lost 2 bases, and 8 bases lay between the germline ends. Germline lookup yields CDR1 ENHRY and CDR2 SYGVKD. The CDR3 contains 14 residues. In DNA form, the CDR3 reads TGTGCCATCAGTGAGTCAGGGAATACCTACGAGCAGTACTTC. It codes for CAISESGNTYEQYF.

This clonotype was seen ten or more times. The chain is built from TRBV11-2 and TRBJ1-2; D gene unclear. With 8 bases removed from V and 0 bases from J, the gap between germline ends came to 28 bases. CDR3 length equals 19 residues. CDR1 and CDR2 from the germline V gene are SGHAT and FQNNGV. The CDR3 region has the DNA TGTGCCAGCGGACCGCAGGCCCGAGGTCCTGAGTTAGCTAACTATGGCTACACCTTC. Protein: CASGPQARGPELANYGYTF.

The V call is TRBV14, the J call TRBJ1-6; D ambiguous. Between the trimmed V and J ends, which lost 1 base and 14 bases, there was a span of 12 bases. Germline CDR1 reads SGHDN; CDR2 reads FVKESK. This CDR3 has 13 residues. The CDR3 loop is CASSQGIASSLHF. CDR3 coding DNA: TGTGCCAGCAGCCAAGGTATAGCCTCTTCCCTCCACTTT.

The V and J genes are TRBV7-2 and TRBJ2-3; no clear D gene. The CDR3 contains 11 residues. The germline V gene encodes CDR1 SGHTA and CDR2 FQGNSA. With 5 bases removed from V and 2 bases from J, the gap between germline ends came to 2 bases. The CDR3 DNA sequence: TGTGCCAGCAGCAACACAGATACGCAGTATTTT. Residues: CASSNTDTQYF.

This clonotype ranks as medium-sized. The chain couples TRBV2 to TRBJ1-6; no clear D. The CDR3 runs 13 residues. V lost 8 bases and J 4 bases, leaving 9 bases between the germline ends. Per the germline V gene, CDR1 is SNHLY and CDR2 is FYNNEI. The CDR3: CASEGSYNSPLHF. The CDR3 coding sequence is TGTGCCAGCGAGGGATCGTATAATTCACCCCTCCACTTT.

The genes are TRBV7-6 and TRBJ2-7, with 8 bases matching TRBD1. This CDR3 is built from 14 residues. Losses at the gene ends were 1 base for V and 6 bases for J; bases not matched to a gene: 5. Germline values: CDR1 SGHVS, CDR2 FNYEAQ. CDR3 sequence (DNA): TGTGCCAGCAGCTTAGTAGGGACAGGAGGCGAGCAGTACTTC. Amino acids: CASSLVGTGGEQYF.

Here the CDR3 reads CASNPGQPRSGANVLTF. The DNA for the CDR3 is TGTGCCAGCAACCCGGGACAGCCCCGCTCTGGGGCCAACGTCCTGACTTTC. The chain couples TRBV11-1 to TRBJ2-6; 7 bases map to TRBD1. The ends lost 7 bases at V and 0 bases at J; junction bases unmatched: 9. The CDR3 has 17 residues. Germline CDR1 is SGHAT and CDR2 is FQDESV (reference sequence).

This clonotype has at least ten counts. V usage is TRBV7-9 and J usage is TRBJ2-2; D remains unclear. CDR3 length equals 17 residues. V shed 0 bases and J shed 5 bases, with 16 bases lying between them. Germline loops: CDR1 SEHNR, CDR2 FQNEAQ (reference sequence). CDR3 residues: CASSLAHGAGGTGELFF. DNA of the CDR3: TGTGCCAGCAGCTTAGCTCATGGCGCAGGCGGTACCGGGGAGCTGTTTTTT.

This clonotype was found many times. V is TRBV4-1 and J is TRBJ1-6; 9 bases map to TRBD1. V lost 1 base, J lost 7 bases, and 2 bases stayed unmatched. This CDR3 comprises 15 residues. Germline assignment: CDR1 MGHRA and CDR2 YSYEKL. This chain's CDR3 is CASSQADRGNSPLHF. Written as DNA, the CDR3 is TGCGCCAGCAGCCAAGCCGACAGGGGGAATTCACCCCTCCACTTT.

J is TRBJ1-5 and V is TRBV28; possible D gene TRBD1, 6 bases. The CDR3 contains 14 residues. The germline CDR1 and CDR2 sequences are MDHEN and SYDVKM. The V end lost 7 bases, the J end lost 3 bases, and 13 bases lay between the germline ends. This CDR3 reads CASTTDRPNQPQHF. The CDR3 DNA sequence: TGTGCCAGCACCACTGACAGGCCCAATCAGCCCCAGCATTTT.

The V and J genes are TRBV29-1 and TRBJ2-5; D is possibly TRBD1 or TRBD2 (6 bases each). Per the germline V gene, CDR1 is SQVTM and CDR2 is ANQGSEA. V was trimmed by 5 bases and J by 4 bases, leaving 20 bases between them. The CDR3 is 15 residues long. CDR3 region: CSVTRTRTAGETQYF. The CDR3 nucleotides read TGCAGCGTTACCCGAACCCGGACAGCGGGAGAGACCCAGTACTTC.

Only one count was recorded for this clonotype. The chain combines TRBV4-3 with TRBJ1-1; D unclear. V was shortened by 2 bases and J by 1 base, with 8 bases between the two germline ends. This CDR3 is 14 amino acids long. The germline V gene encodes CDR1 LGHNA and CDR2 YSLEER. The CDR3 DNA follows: TGCGCCAGCAGCCAAAGATCAGGGAACACTGAAGCTTTCTTT. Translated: CASSQRSGNTEAFF.

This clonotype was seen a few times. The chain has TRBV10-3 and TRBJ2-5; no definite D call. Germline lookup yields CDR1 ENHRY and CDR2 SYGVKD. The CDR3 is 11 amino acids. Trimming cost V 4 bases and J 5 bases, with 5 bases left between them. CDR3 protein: CAISVGETQYF. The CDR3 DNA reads TGTGCCATCAGTGTTGGGGAGACCCAGTACTTC.

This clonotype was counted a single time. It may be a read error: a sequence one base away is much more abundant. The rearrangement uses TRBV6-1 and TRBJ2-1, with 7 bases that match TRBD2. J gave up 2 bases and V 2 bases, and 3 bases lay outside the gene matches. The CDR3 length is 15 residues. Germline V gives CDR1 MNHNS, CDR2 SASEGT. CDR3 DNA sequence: TGTGCCAGCAGTGAACTTCTAGCGGCCTACAATGAGCAGTTCTTC. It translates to CASSELLAAYNEQFF.

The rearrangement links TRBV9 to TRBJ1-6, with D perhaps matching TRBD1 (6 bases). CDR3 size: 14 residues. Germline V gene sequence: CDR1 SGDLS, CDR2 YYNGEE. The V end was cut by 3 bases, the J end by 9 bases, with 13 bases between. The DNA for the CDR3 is TGTGCCAGCAGCGGACAGGTCTCCTCTTCACCCCTCCACTTT. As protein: CASSGQVSSSPLHF.